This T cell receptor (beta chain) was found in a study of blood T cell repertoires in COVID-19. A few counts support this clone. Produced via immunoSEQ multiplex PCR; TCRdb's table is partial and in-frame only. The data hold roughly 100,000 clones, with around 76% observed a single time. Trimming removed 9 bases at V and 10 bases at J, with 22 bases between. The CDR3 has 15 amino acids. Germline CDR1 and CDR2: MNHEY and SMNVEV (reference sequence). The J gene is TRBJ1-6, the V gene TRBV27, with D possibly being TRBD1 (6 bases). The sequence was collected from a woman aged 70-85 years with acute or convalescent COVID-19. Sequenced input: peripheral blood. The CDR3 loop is CARKDPGHPGSPLHF. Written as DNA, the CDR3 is TGTGCCAGAAAAGATCCGGGACACCCTGGATCACCCCTCCACTTT.